This record looks at one T cell receptor (beta chain) sequence and its context. This clone turned up a few times. The clone's antigen remains unknown. Base qualities are missing; no much larger clone stands one base away. The library was produced with the immunoSEQ multiplex PCR assay. TCRdb obtained this table from immuneACCESS and retained in-frame rearrangements with V and J assigned. These tables miss some clones; where compared with another copy, unresolved V genes account for less than half of the shortfall, and the remainder is unexplained. Recorded for this sample are about 98,000 clones; about 79% of them occurred a single time. The leading ten clones occupy about 10% of the sample. The sample belongs to a study of control samples from healthy donors and cancer patients (dated by TCRdb to 2018 to 2021). At the junction V is shortened by 6 bases and J by 5 bases; bases outside the gene matches: 7. Counted from cysteine to phenylalanine, this CDR3 has 15 amino acids. Only CDR3 DNA remains: 45 bases, in frame from the first base. CDR1 LGHNT and CDR2 FRNRAP were looked up in the germline V gene.

The clonotype comes from a woman aged 25 to 39 in good health. Sample: blood. The chain is assembled from TRBV12-5 and TRBJ2-2; a stretch of 9 junction bases matches TRBD1. CDR3 region: CASGLRDRVTGELFF. The DNA reads as follows: TGTGCTAGTGGGCTTCGGGACAGGGTGACCGGGGAGCTGTTTTTT.